Described below is a single TCR beta chain sequence and its context. Its target is not known. Patients had newly diagnosed, untreated stage II-IVA oral cavity squamous cell carcinoma. Six replicates per PBMC sample, mostly from approximately 0.45 ug of genomic DNA. Assay used: immunoSEQ multiplex PCR; TCRdb lists only in-frame clones, some missing. The sample lists fewer than 40,000 clones, roughly 89% occurring once. The data originate from a study of neoadjuvant anti-PD-1 for oral cavity cancer. Study-wide background: Patients without progression got a fourth dose around day 43.

Study-level results: Pretreatment Treg/Th17 ratio correlated inversely with post-treatment tumor clonality.

The receptor's source is a person between 40 and 79 years old with oral cavity squamous cell carcinoma. This sample comprised PBMCs, obtained before nivolumab (anti-PD-1) treatment.

The CDR3 DNA follows: TGTGCCAGCAGTTACGGGACAGGGAATTCACCCCTCCACTTT. Residues: CASSYGTGNSPLHF. The V gene is TRBV5-5, the J gene TRBJ1-6; TRBD1 aligns across 9 bases. V lost 5 bases and J lost 7; bases outside the gene matches: 4. The CDR3 sequence is 14 residues long. Per germline, CDR1 SGHKS and CDR2 YYEKEE (reference sequence).